These 8 T cell receptor beta chains share one sample of origin, sequenced in a study of T-cell memory formation after mild COVID-19. MiXCR, run by TCRdb on the 5' RACE reads, gives a single entry per CDR3 protein. The data hold around 400,000 distinct CDR3 sequences, with 20% to 25% observed a single time. The sample taken for sequencing was PBMCs or a T cell subset sorted from them (not recorded which). All receptors derive from an adult woman who had mild COVID-19 (a few samples of this study predate the infection). Cell type and time point are not known.

V gene TRBV4-1 combines with J gene TRBJ2-2, with D tentatively TRBD1 (6 bases). The V gene's germline CDR1 is MGHRA and CDR2 YSYEKL. Trimming stripped 5 bases from V and 6 bases from J, with 16 bases between. This CDR3 has 15 residues. The CDR3 reads CASSETGTGAGELFF. The CDR3 bases are TGCGCCAGCAGCGAAACAGGGACCGGGGCCGGGGAGCTGTTTTTT.

This clonotype was detected a few times. The chain uses TRBV12-3 or TRBV12-4 and TRBJ1-5, with TRBD1 matching over 8 bases. The CDR3 contains 16 residues. The ends lost 5 bases at V and 7 bases at J; junction bases unmatched: 13. CDR3 protein: CASSPEDRGGRQPQHF. The CDR3, as DNA: TGTGCCAGCAGTCCGGAAGACAGGGGAGGACGGCAGCCCCAGCATTTT.

The genes are TRBV12-3 or TRBV12-4 and TRBJ2-3; 11 bases map to TRBD2. The CDR3 contains 20 residues. V lost 6 bases to trimming and J lost 1 base; unmatched junction nucleotides: 18. CDR3 coding DNA: TGTGCCAGCAGACGCCATGCTCTAGCGGGGGGAATATGGGGCACAGATACGCAGTATTTT. It translates to CASRRHALAGGIWGTDTQYF.

This clonotype was counted a few times. The chain recombines TRBV21-1 with TRBJ1-1. TRBV21-1 is tagged as a pseudogene. The CDR3 is made up of 14 amino acids. This chain's CDR3 is CASSKASPGRKAFF. The DNA for the CDR3 is TGTGCCAGCAGCAAAGCCTCCCCAGGAAGGAAAGCTTTCTTT.

Written as DNA, the CDR3 is TGTGCCAGCAGTTTGCGGGGGAAGGTGGGCACAGATACGCAGTATTTT. This encodes CASSLRGKVGTDTQYF. The V and J genes are TRBV12-3 or TRBV12-4 and TRBJ2-3, with TRBD2 identical over 7 bases. Trimming cost V 3 bases and J 1 base; bases outside gene matches: 7. This CDR3 contains 16 residues.

This clonotype was counted only a few times. The V and J genes are TRBV3-1 and TRBJ1-4; D not certain. This CDR3 contains 15 residues. The ends were cut back, 8 bases at V and 3 bases at J, with 16 bases in the middle. The germline gives CDR1 LGHDT, CDR2 YNNKEL (reference sequence). For the CDR3, the DNA is TGTGCCAGCGCGGACGCTAATGGGGCTAATGAAAAACTGTTTTTT. Encoded protein: CASADANGANEKLFF. Full variable domain (remainder filled in from reference TRBV3-1 and TRBJ1-4): DTAVSQTPKYLVTQMGNDKSIKCEQNLGHDTMYWYKQDSKKFLKIMFSYNNKELIINETVPNRFSPKSPDKAHLNLHINSLELGDSAVYFCASADANGANEKLFFGSGTQLSVL.

The CDR3 loop is CASRNGGYEQYF. CDR3 nucleotides: TGTGCCAGCAGGAACGGGGGCTACGAGCAGTACTTC. This chain links TRBV6-5 with TRBJ2-7; maybe TRBD2 (6 bases). The V gene lost 6 bases and the J gene lost 3 bases, with 9 bases spanning the gap. Germline-derived CDR1 and CDR2 are MNHEY and SVGAGI. The CDR3 loop spans 12 amino acids.

In this sample, this clonotype turned up many times. Mismatch with germline at one junction end may stem from a read error. The rearrangement links TRBV7-6 to TRBJ2-2; possibly TRBD2 for D (5 bases). Germline V CDR1 and CDR2: SGHVS, FNYEAQ. CDR3 length: 13 residues. The CDR3 nucleotides are TGCGCCAGCAGCCTCCGGGGCACCGGGGAGCTGTTTTTT. Encoded protein: CASSLRGTGELFF.